What follows are 22 T cell receptor beta chains derived from one specimen sequenced in a study of T cell responses to AZD1222 COVID-19 vaccine. Repertoires were generated with immunoSEQ multiplex PCR, while TCRdb's copy carries only in-frame clones and drops some. The table lists about 120,000 clones, more than 85% of them singletons. This specimen was peripheral blood, taken 28 days after the second AZD1222 dose. These TCRs come from an adult who received the AZD1222 COVID-19 vaccine.

This chain connects TRBV7-2 to TRBJ1-1; D is undetermined. Trimming took off 1 base at V and 7 bases at J, with 10 bases between the two ends. The CDR3 has 13 residues. The germline V gene encodes CDR1 SGHTA and CDR2 FQGNSA. The CDR3 DNA reads TGTGCCAGCAGCTTAGGCCAGTTCTATGAAGCTTTCTTT. Encoded protein: CASSLGQFYEAFF. The full variable domain, in which reference TRBV7-2 and TRBJ1-1 provide the parts outside the CDR3, is GAGVSQSPSNKVTEKGKDVELRCDPISGHTALYWYRQSLGQGLEFLIYFQGNSAPDKSGLPSDRFSAERTGGSVSTLTIQRTQQEDSAVYLCASSLGQFYEAFFGQGTRLTVV.

The V call is TRBV27, the J call TRBJ1-5, with TRBD1 identical over 7 bases. Per the germline V gene, CDR1 is MNHEY and CDR2 is SMNVEV (reference sequence). The J segment lost 6 bases and the V segment lost 5 bases, leaving 10 bases of the junction unmatched. The CDR3 contains 15 residues. DNA for the CDR3: TGTGCCAGCAGTCCCCTGACAGGGAACGGTCAGCCCCAGCATTTT. Translation gives CASSPLTGNGQPQHF.

This chain links TRBV19 with TRBJ1-1; D remains unclear. Trimming stripped 10 bases from V and 10 bases from J, with 16 bases between. The CDR3 spans 11 residues. Germline V gives CDR1 LNHDA, CDR2 SQIVND (reference sequence). CDR3 sequence: CATNTGEGAFF. In nucleotides, the CDR3 is TGTGCCACTAATACGGGCGAAGGAGCTTTCTTT. Complete variable domain (other parts from reference TRBV19 and TRBJ1-1): DGGITQSPKYLFRKEGQNVTLSCEQNLNHDAMYWYRQDPGQGLRLIYYSQIVNDFQKGDIAEGYSVSREKKESFPLTVTSAQKNPTAFYLCATNTGEGAFFGQGTRLTVV.

This chain joins TRBV5-1 and TRBJ2-5; 9 bases match TRBD2. This CDR3 has 16 amino acids. CDR1 is SGHRS and CDR2 is YFSETQ in the germline V gene. V lost 1 base and J lost 2; bases outside the gene matches: 6. The CDR3 nucleotides read TGCGCCAGCAGCTTGATGCCAGCGGGGGGTCAAGAGACCCAGTACTTC. This translates into CASSLMPAGGQETQYF. Combining the CDR3 with reference TRBV5-1 and TRBJ2-5 gives the whole variable domain KAGVTQTPRYLIKTRGQQVTLSCSPISGHRSVSWYQQTPGQGLQFLFEYFSETQRNKGNFPGRFSGRQFSNSRSEMNVSTLELGDSALYLCASSLMPAGGQETQYFGPGTRLLVL.

The chain joins TRBV5-5 to TRBJ1-4; no clear D gene. The CDR3 loop spans 15 amino acids. CDR1 is SGHKS, CDR2 YYEKEE, per germline (reference sequence). With 6 bases removed from V and 6 bases from J, the gap between germline ends came to 18 bases. The CDR3 nucleotides read TGTGCCAGCAACCTGGGGAGGATCGGGGATGAAAAACTGTTTTTT. It codes for CASNLGRIGDEKLFF.

J is TRBJ1-2 and V is TRBV5-5; D might be TRBD1 (5 bases). V was trimmed by 1 base and J by 8 bases, leaving 12 bases between them. Germline CDR1 SGHKS, CDR2 YYEKEE (reference sequence). The CDR3 is 13 amino acids. This CDR3 reads CASSLWVQGGYTF. The CDR3 bases are TGTGCCAGCAGCTTGTGGGTCCAGGGCGGCTACACCTTC.

The chain couples TRBV6-2 or TRBV6-3 to TRBJ2-3; D uncertain. V lost 4 bases to trimming and J lost 2 bases, with 10 bases between them. Germline-derived CDR1 and CDR2 are MNHEY and SVGEGT. CDR3 length: 14 residues. In DNA, the CDR3 is TGTGCCAGCAGTTCAGCAGGCCTCACAGATACGCAGTATTTT. Amino acids: CASSSAGLTDTQYF.

The V call is TRBV5-6, the J call TRBJ1-4, with 9 nucleotides matching TRBD1. V was pared by 5 bases and J by 8 bases, with 7 bases of the junction left unmatched. This CDR3 has 14 amino acids. CDR1 and CDR2 from the germline V gene are SGHDT and YYEEEE. CDR3 nucleotides: TGTGCCAGCAGTACCGGGACAGGGTACGAAAAACTGTTTTTT. Its protein product is CASSTGTGYEKLFF.

This clone has only a few counts. The chain couples TRBV19 to TRBJ1-2; unclear D gene. This CDR3 comprises 13 residues. Germline V lookup: CDR1 LNHDA, CDR2 SQIVND (reference sequence). Trimming took 5 bases from V and 3 from J, leaving 10 bases between them. DNA of the CDR3: TGTGCCAGTAGTTCCGGGTTTTACTATGGCTACACCTTC. Translation gives CASSSGFYYGYTF.

The rearrangement links TRBV30 to TRBJ1-1; D not certain. CDR3 size: 17 residues. CDR1 and CDR2 (germline): GTSNPN, SVGIG (reference sequence). Trimming pared 0 bases from V and 0 bases from J, leaving 17 bases between. CDR3 residues: CAWSVHKGGLMNTEAFF. The CDR3 nucleotides are TGTGCCTGGAGTGTACATAAAGGAGGGTTGATGAACACTGAAGCTTTCTTT.

This chain uses TRBV5-1 with TRBJ2-1; D remains ambiguous. V was pared by 6 bases and J by 1 base, with 14 bases between. The CDR3 has 15 residues. Per the germline V gene, CDR1 is SGHRS and CDR2 is YFSETQ. The chain's CDR3 is CASKFGEWSYNEQFF. The CDR3 nucleotides read TGCGCCAGCAAATTTGGCGAATGGTCCTACAATGAGCAGTTCTTC.

The CDR3 spells CASSETSNTDTQYF. CDR3 DNA: TGTGCCAGCAGCGAGACTAGCAACACAGATACGCAGTATTTT. This rearrangement joins TRBV9 to TRBJ2-3; TRBD2 aligns across 7 bases. The CDR3 extends over 14 amino acids. The junction had 3 bases not matched to a gene; V was cut back by 3 bases and J by 2 bases. Germline CDR1 reads SGDLS; CDR2 reads YYNGEE.

This clone was counted once. V gene TRBV19 combines with J gene TRBJ2-7; D possibly corresponds to TRBD1 (6 bases). Trimming took off 5 bases at V and 5 bases at J, with 19 bases between the two ends. The CDR3 has 15 amino acids. Germline V CDR1 and CDR2: LNHDA, SQIVND (reference sequence). The CDR3 spells CASSSPQGRLDEQYF. The CDR3 bases are TGTGCCAGTAGTTCGCCACAGGGAAGGCTCGACGAGCAGTACTTC.

The chain recombines TRBV28 with TRBJ2-7; D might be TRBD2 (6 bases). Germline V gene data show CDR1 as MDHEN and CDR2 as SYDVKM. With 4 bases removed from V and 12 bases from J, the gap between germline ends came to 13 bases. The CDR3 contains 11 residues. CDR3 residues: CASSSNLGGYF. The CDR3 bases are TGTGCCAGCAGTTCGAACTTGGGGGGGTACTTC.

The table lists this clone with a count of one. The chain combines TRBV28 with TRBJ2-7; D uncertain. V was pared by 8 bases and J by 0 bases, with 11 bases between. Looked up from germline, CDR1 is MDHEN and CDR2 is SYDVKM. The CDR3 consists of 13 residues. The CDR3 nucleotides are TGTGCCAGCCTCCAGGACGACTCCTACGAGCAGTACTTC. Amino acid sequence: CASLQDDSYEQYF.

CDR3 sequence: CASSLTTYGYTF. The CDR3 coding sequence is TGCGCCAGCAGCTTGACGACTTATGGCTACACCTTC. The rearrangement uses TRBV5-1 and TRBJ1-2; D gene unclear. Trimming shortened V by 1 base and J by 5 bases, and 6 bases separated the two germline ends. Germline CDR1 reads SGHRS; CDR2 reads YFSETQ. CDR3 length equals 12 residues.

V is TRBV7-2 and J is TRBJ1-2; 7 bases are shared with TRBD1. After removal of 5 bases from V and 6 bases from J, the junction contained 9 bases not matched to a gene. CDR3 size: 14 residues. Germline-derived CDR1 and CDR2 are SGHTA and FQGNSA. The CDR3 DNA follows: TGTGCCAGCAGCGCCCGACAGGGTCAGGATGGCTACACCTTC. It yields the protein CASSARQGQDGYTF. Based on the CDR3 plus reference TRBV7-2 and TRBJ1-2, the full variable domain is GAGVSQSPSNKVTEKGKDVELRCDPISGHTALYWYRQSLGQGLEFLIYFQGNSAPDKSGLPSDRFSAERTGGSVSTLTIQRTQQEDSAVYLCASSARQGQDGYTFGSGTRLTVV.

In this sample, this clone turned up a few times. The rearrangement uses TRBV7-2 and TRBJ2-1, with TRBD1 identical over 8 bases. V lost 4 bases to trimming and J lost 7 bases; unmatched junction nucleotides: 15. The CDR3 is made up of 17 amino acids. Germline values: CDR1 SGHTA, CDR2 FQGNSA. The CDR3 nucleotides read TGTGCCAGCAGCTCAAAGGACAGGGTCCAAGCCTGGAATGAGCAGTTCTTC. Translation gives CASSSKDRVQAWNEQFF.

V gene TRBV7-2 combines with J gene TRBJ1-6, with a possible D match to TRBD1 (6 bases). CDR3 size: 15 residues. Germline V lookup: CDR1 SGHTA, CDR2 FQGNSA. The ends were cut back, 2 bases at V and 7 bases at J, with 12 bases in the middle. The CDR3 reads CASSLTPGVNSPLHF. The CDR3 DNA follows: TGTGCCAGCAGCTTAACCCCAGGGGTCAATTCACCCCTCCACTTT.

The chain couples TRBV12-3 or TRBV12-4 to TRBJ2-7; weak D call: TRBD2 (5 bases). This CDR3 comprises 13 residues. Between the trimmed V and J ends, which lost 3 bases and 6 bases, there was a span of 12 bases. As DNA, the CDR3 is TGTGCCAGCAGTTTTCTGCGAGAGGGCGAGCAGTACTTC. Its translation is CASSFLREGEQYF.

V gene TRBV6-5 combines with J gene TRBJ1-2; D call uncertain. Germline lookup yields CDR1 MNHEY and CDR2 SVGAGI. CDR3 size: 15 residues. Trimming removed 7 bases at V and 2 bases at J, with 17 bases between. Here the CDR3 DNA reads TGTGCCAGCACCCTCGAAGTTTGGGCGAACTATGGCTACACCTTC. Translation: CASTLEVWANYGYTF.

The rearrangement joins TRBV6-1 to TRBJ2-7; 9 bases match TRBD1. CDR3 length: 16 amino acids. Trimming took 2 bases from V and 5 from J; bases not matched to a gene: 10. Germline CDR1 reads MNHNS; CDR2 reads SASEGT. The CDR3 DNA is TGTGCCAGCAGTGAACTAGGGGGACAGGGTAGCGACGAGCAGTACTTC. Amino acid sequence: CASSELGGQGSDEQYF.